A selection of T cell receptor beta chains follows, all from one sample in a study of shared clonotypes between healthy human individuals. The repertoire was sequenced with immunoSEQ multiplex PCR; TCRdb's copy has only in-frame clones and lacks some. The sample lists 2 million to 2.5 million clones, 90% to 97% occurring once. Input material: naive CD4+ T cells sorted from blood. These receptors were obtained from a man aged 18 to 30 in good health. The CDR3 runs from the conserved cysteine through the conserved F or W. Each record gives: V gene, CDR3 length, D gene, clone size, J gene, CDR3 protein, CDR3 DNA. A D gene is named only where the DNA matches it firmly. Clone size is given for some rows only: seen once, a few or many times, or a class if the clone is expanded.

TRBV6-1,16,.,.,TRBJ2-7,CASSVTTGAESYEQYF,TGTGCCAGCAGTGTAACGACTGGAGCCGAGTCCTACGAGCAGTACTTC
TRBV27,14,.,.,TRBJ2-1,CASSFEGSYNEQFF,TGTGCCAGCAGTTTCGAGGGCTCCTACAATGAGCAGTTCTTC
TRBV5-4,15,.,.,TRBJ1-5,CASSLGGARGQPQHF,TGTGCCAGCAGCTTGGGCGGCGCCCGCGGTCAGCCCCAGCATTTT
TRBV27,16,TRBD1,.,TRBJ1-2,CASSSYALDRGHGYTF,TGTGCCAGCAGTTCCTATGCCCTGGACAGGGGCCATGGCTACACCTTC
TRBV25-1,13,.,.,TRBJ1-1,CASSATGNTEAFF,TGTGCCAGCAGTGCCACTGGGAACACTGAAGCTTTCTTT
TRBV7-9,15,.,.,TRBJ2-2,CASSFAGPNTGELFF,TGTGCCAGCAGCTTTGCGGGACCGAACACCGGGGAGCTGTTTTTT
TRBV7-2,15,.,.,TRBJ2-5,CASSLESSAPETQYF,TGTGCCAGCAGCTTAGAAAGCTCCGCGCCAGAGACCCAGTACTTC
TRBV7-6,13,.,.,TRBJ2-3,CASSIRWGDTQYF,TGTGCCAGCAGCATAAGATGGGGAGATACGCAGTATTTT
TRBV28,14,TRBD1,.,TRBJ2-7,CASSLRQGAGEQYF,TGTGCCAGCAGTTTAAGACAGGGGGCGGGGGAGCAGTACTTC
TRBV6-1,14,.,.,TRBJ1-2,CASGAGDANYGYTF,TGTGCCAGCGGGGCGGGGGACGCTAACTATGGCTACACCTTC
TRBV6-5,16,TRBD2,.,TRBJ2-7,CASSYGGGVGVYEQYF,TGTGCCAGCAGTTACGGGGGGGGTGTAGGAGTCTACGAGCAGTACTTC
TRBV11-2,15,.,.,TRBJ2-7,CASSLETGSSYEQYF,TGTGCCAGCAGCTTAGAAACAGGGAGTTCCTACGAGCAGTACTTC
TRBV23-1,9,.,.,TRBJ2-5,CAGLRTQYF,TGCGCCGGTCTTAGGACCCAGTACTTC
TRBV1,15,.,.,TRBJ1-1,CTSSQDGTVNTEAFF,TGCACCAGCAGCCAAGATGGGACAGTGAACACTGAAGCTTTCTTT
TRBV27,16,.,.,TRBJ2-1,CASLSIGGVRYNEQFF,TGTGCCAGCCTTTCCATTGGAGGGGTTAGATACAATGAGCAGTTCTTC
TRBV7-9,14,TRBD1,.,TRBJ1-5,CASSSGQLGQPQHF,TGTGCCAGCAGCTCGGGACAGCTGGGTCAGCCCCAGCATTTT
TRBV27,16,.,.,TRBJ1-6,CASTLAQRAYNSPLHF,TGTGCCAGCACCTTAGCCCAGCGGGCCTATAATTCACCCCTCCACTTT
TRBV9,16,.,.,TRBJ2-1,CASSVALAFDYNEQFF,TGTGCCAGCAGCGTAGCTCTGGCTTTTGACTACAATGAGCAGTTCTTC
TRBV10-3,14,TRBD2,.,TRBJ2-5,CAIMAGGASETQYF,TGTGCCATCATGGCCGGGGGGGCCTCCGAGACCCAGTACTTC
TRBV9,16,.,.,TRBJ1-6,CASSVTDSSYNSPLHF,TGTGCCAGCAGCGTAACCGACAGCTCCTATAATTCACCCCTCCACTTT
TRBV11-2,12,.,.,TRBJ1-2,CASSPVFYGYTF,TGTGCCAGCAGCCCAGTCTTCTATGGCTACACCTTC
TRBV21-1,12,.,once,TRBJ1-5,CASKGHNQPQHF,TGTGCCAGCAAAGGCCACAATCAGCCCCAGCATTTT
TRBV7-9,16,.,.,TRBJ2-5,CASSLGPQGIGETQYF,TGTGCCAGCAGCTTAGGCCCTCAGGGGATTGGGGAGACCCAGTACTTC
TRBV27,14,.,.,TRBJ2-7,CASSFHGRTYEQYF,TGTGCCAGCAGTTTTCACGGCCGAACCTACGAGCAGTACTTC
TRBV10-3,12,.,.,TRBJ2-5,CAIGQGGETQYF,TGTGCCATCGGTCAGGGAGGAGAGACCCAGTACTTC
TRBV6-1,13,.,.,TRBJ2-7,CASSERPMREQYF,TGTGCCAGCAGTGAGCGGCCGATGAGGGAGCAGTACTTC